The T cell receptor beta chain under discussion was sequenced for a study of T-cell memory formation after mild COVID-19. Findings and limits, study-wide: Contracting CD4+ clones were located mainly in CM and EM, and CD8+ clones in EMRA. Later expanders leaned toward CD4+, whereas clones contracting from day 15 to 85 were balanced CD4/CD8. Some responding clones appeared in pre-infection memory, suggesting cross-reactive memory joined.

Germline CDR1 SEHNR, CDR2 FQNEAQ (reference sequence). This CDR3 is 13 amino acids long. Trimming cost V 5 bases and J 7 bases, with 15 bases left between them. In this sample, this clonotype turned up a few times. Its matching antigen is unknown. 5'RACE with constant-segment primers yielded barcoded, UMI-tagged TCR alpha and TCR beta cDNA libraries. TCRdb ran MiXCR on the 5' RACE reads and lists one entry per CDR3 protein. The repertoire consists of approximately 450,000 distinct CDR3 sequences, with approximately 18% occurring once and the leading ten covering approximately 13%. Source material: PBMCs or a T cell subset sorted from them (not recorded which). This TCR was sampled from an adult woman who had mild COVID-19 (a few samples of this study predate the infection). Cell type and time point are not known. V is TRBV7-9 and J is TRBJ2-7; D not certain. The chain's CDR3 is CASSPTRSEEQYF. CDR3 DNA: TGTGCCAGCAGCCCGACAAGGTCAGAGGAGCAGTACTTC.